The 2 T cell receptor beta chains in this list originate from one sample, sequenced in a study of blood T cells in healthy people across ages. The second PCR ran roughly 7 to 12 cycles with a sample-barcoded 5' primer and J-beta primers. MiXCR, run by TCRdb on the 5' RACE reads, gives a single entry per CDR3 protein. The sample has 1.5 million to 2 million distinct CDR3 sequences, just under 50% seen once. Material: blood. These TCRs come from a woman aged 40 to 55 in good health.

In this sample, this clonotype turned up a few times. J is TRBJ2-7 and V is TRBV7-2; 9 positions agree with TRBD1. J gave up 0 bases and V 3 bases, and 3 bases lay outside the gene matches. This CDR3 comprises 15 residues. Germline values: CDR1 SGHTA, CDR2 FQGNSA. CDR3 in amino acids: CASSFGTGTSYEQYF. The CDR3 coding sequence is TGTGCCAGCAGCTTTGGGACAGGGACCTCCTACGAGCAGTACTTC.

This clonotype was recorded only once. This chain uses TRBV5-6 with TRBJ2-7; D tentatively reads TRBD1 or TRBD2 (5 bases each). V shed 5 bases and J shed 2 bases, with 17 bases lying between them. Germline V lookup: CDR1 SGHDT, CDR2 YYEEEE. The CDR3 has 15 residues. Here the CDR3 reads CASRVWGPPAYEQYF. Here the CDR3 DNA reads TGTGCCAGCAGGGTTTGGGGACCCCCGGCCTACGAGCAGTACTTC.